This T cell receptor beta chain was found in a study of blood T cells in healthy people across ages. The authors ran a second PCR of 7 to 11 cycles using a sample-barcoded 5' primer and a J-beta primer mix. The yield of each sample was at least 3 million CDR3-containing paired-end reads. In TCRdb, the 5' RACE reads were re-called with MiXCR into one record per CDR3 protein. Here the sample spans about 1.8 million distinct CDR3 sequences, 49% being singletons. General observations from the study: PBMCs were not sorted, which prevented a conclusive comparison of naive versus antigen-experienced cells. Age brought a roughly linear fall in TCR beta diversity measured per million T cells.

For this clonotype: The antigen is not known.

The J segment lost 6 bases and the V segment lost 4 bases, leaving 12 bases of the junction unmatched. This CDR3 region has 15 residues. Looked up from germline, CDR1 is SGHTA and CDR2 is FQGNSA. J is TRBJ2-7 and V is TRBV7-2; 7 bases map to TRBD2. This clonotype was obtained from a woman aged 35 to 49 in good health. Input material: blood. The CDR3: CASSSLGSGVSEQYF. The CDR3 bases are TGTGCCAGCAGCTCCCTAGGGAGCGGGGTCTCCGAGCAGTACTTC.